These 17 T cell receptor beta chains share one sample of origin, sequenced in a study of cytomegalovirus exposure and HLA in healthy donors. The study ran its PCR with 60 Vbeta and 13 Jbeta primers. Data came from immunoSEQ multiplex PCR; TCRdb stores just in-frame clones and leaves some out. The sample contains about 140,000 clones, about three quarters of which appear only once. The specimen sequenced was PBMCs. These receptors all stem from a man in his forties in good health and CMV-seronegative.

The chain uses TRBV6-5 and TRBJ1-1, with D possibly being TRBD1 (5 bases). This CDR3 contains 15 residues. Germline V gene data show CDR1 as MNHEY and CDR2 as SVGAGI. Trimming took 0 bases from V and 2 from J, leaving 10 bases between them. In DNA, the CDR3 is TGTGCCAGCAGTTACTCGAGACAGCCAAACACTGAAGCTTTCTTT. Protein sequence: CASSYSRQPNTEAFF.

J is TRBJ1-5 and V is TRBV5-5; the D is unclear. Trimming cost V 1 base and J 7 bases, with 9 bases left between them. Germline V gene sequence: CDR1 SGHKS, CDR2 YYEKEE (reference sequence). The CDR3 totals 13 residues. CDR3 nucleotide sequence: TGTGCCAGCAGCTTGAGCAGCGGCCAGCCCCAGCATTTT. The encoded protein is CASSLSSGQPQHF.

The chain links TRBV13 to TRBJ2-1; 10 bases agree with TRBD2. The junction had 10 bases not matched to a gene; V was cut back by 5 bases and J by 6 bases. In germline, CDR1 is PRHDT, CDR2 FYEKMQ (reference sequence). This CDR3 has 16 amino acids. CDR3 coding DNA: TGTGCCAGCAGCCCCGGGGGAGCGGGAGGGATCAATGAGCAGTTCTTC. Its translation is CASSPGGAGGINEQFF.

This chain uses TRBV4-1 with TRBJ1-5; 9 bases line up with TRBD1. The CDR3 runs 18 residues. The junction had 12 bases not matched to a gene; V was cut back by 0 bases and J by 6 bases. Per the germline V gene, CDR1 is MGHRA and CDR2 is YSYEKL. The CDR3 bases are TGCGCCAGCAGCCAAGATACGGGACAGGGAGTGCTTGGTCAGCCCCAGCATTTT. Protein sequence: CASSQDTGQGVLGQPQHF.

This clone was picked up a small number of times. The rearrangement joins TRBV12-5 to TRBJ1-5; D is possibly TRBD1 (5 bases). Trimming cost V 2 bases and J 15 bases, with 20 bases left between them. This CDR3 is 14 amino acids long. CDR1 and CDR2 from the germline V gene are LGHNT and FRNRAP. CDR3 DNA sequence: TGTGCTAGTGGTTTGCAAGGGGCCTTTTCGCCAACGCATTTT. Protein: CASGLQGAFSPTHF.

The J gene is TRBJ1-6, the V gene TRBV13; TRBD1 matches at 8 bases. The CDR3 consists of 18 residues. Germline V gives CDR1 PRHDT, CDR2 FYEKMQ (reference sequence). Losses at the gene ends were 6 bases for V and 7 bases for J; bases not matched to a gene: 17. The DNA for the CDR3 is TGTGCCAGCAGTTCTGGGGCTAATGACAGGGGAAGAAATTCACCCCTCCACTTT. It encodes CASSSGANDRGRNSPLHF.

This chain links TRBV28 with TRBJ2-5; D call uncertain. In germline, CDR1 is MDHEN, CDR2 SYDVKM. Trimming took 6 bases from V and 5 from J, leaving 16 bases between them. The CDR3 has 14 residues. The CDR3 region is CASRPSGRRETQYF. CDR3 nucleotides: TGTGCCAGCAGACCCTCCGGCCGGCGGGAGACCCAGTACTTC.

The V gene is TRBV27, the J gene TRBJ1-5; TRBD1 aligns across 11 bases. Losses at the gene ends were 5 bases for V and 6 bases for J; bases not matched to a gene: 6. The V gene's germline CDR1 is MNHEY and CDR2 SMNVEV (reference sequence). The length of the CDR3 is 15 residues. The CDR3 reads CASSPDRGLGQPQHF. CDR3 DNA: TGTGCCAGCAGTCCGGACAGGGGGCTCGGTCAGCCCCAGCATTTT.

The gene calls are TRBV4-1 and TRBJ1-6; 10 positions agree with TRBD1. Germline V lookup: CDR1 MGHRA, CDR2 YSYEKL. The V gene end was trimmed by 3 bases and the J gene end by 6 bases; junction bases not matched to a gene: 8. The CDR3 length is 17 residues. Here the CDR3 DNA reads TGCGCCAGCAGCCAGGACCCGACAGGGGGCATTAATTCACCCCTCCACTTT. Residues: CASSQDPTGGINSPLHF.

Comment on this clone: One end of the junction varies from germline; a read error may be responsible. The chain is built from TRBV29-1 and TRBJ2-5; D is undetermined. Germline CDR1 is SQVTM and CDR2 is ANQGSEA. The CDR3 has 12 residues. The CDR3 region is CSVTHDQEAQYF. Here the CDR3 DNA reads TGCAGCGTGACTCATGATCAAGAGGCCCAGTACTTC.

In this sample, this clone turned up a few times. The chain joins TRBV30 to TRBJ1-2; 7 nucleotides agree with TRBD1. Germline V gene sequence: CDR1 GTSNPN, CDR2 SVGIG (reference sequence). V was clipped by 1 base and J by 4 bases; unmatched bases: 3. This CDR3 has 13 residues. CDR3 sequence reads: CAWSAGTAYGYTF. DNA of the CDR3: TGTGCCTGGAGTGCCGGGACAGCCTATGGCTACACCTTC.

The chain uses TRBV20-1 and TRBJ2-7; 7 bases map to TRBD1. This CDR3 region has 11 residues. Germline V CDR1 and CDR2: DFQATT, SNEGSKA (reference sequence). CDR3 sequence reads: CRRTGLYEQYF. The CDR3, as DNA: TGCAGACGGACAGGTCTCTACGAGCAGTACTTC.

V usage is TRBV28 and J usage is TRBJ2-1; no firm D call. Germline V CDR1 and CDR2: MDHEN, SYDVKM. The CDR3 contains 10 residues. The V end was cut by 8 bases, the J end by 5 bases, with 4 bases between. The CDR3 protein is CASRDNEQFF. In DNA form, the CDR3 reads TGTGCCAGCCGGGACAATGAGCAGTTCTTC.

The chain is built from TRBV19 and TRBJ1-4; TRBD1 is a possible D gene (5 bases). CDR1 LNHDA and CDR2 SQIVND come from the germline V gene (reference sequence). The CDR3 is 12 residues long. Trimming took off 6 bases at V and 7 bases at J, with 9 bases between the two ends. Here the CDR3 DNA reads TGTGCCAGTAGCCAACAGGTTGAAAAACTGTTTTTT. It encodes CASSQQVEKLFF. Full variable domain (outside the CDR3, taken from reference TRBV19 and TRBJ1-4): DGGITQSPKYLFRKEGQNVTLSCEQNLNHDAMYWYRQDPGQGLRLIYYSQIVNDFQKGDIAEGYSVSREKKESFPLTVTSAQKNPTAFYLCASSQQVEKLFFGSGTQLSVL.

The chain is built from TRBV19 and TRBJ2-5; D unclear. The last part of the DNA fits TRBJ2-7 better; the J call may be wrong. The CDR3 covers 13 residues. Germline V gene sequence: CDR1 LNHDA, CDR2 SQIVND (reference sequence). The CDR3 DNA is TGTGCCAGTAGTATATTTAAAAGATCCGAGCAGTACTTC. Protein product: CASSIFKRSEQYF.

This chain uses TRBV11-2 with TRBJ2-2, with D possibly matching TRBD2 (5 bases). V was pared by 5 bases and J by 5 bases, with 15 bases between. Looked up from germline, CDR1 is SGHAT and CDR2 is FQNNGV. The CDR3 totals 15 residues. Here the CDR3 DNA reads TGTGCCAGCAGCGTTGCGGGTCTAGGAACCGGGGAGCTGTTTTTT. Translation: CASSVAGLGTGELFF.

V and J are TRBV5-7 and TRBJ2-1, with D perhaps TRBD1 (6 bases). TRBV5-7 is known as an ORF, though its function is uncertain. Trimming cost V 2 bases and J 9 bases, with 18 bases left between them. This CDR3 is 15 amino acids long. The CDR3 sequence is CASSFTGTHPLEQFF. In nucleotides, the CDR3 is TGTGCCAGCAGCTTTACCGGGACACATCCGCTTGAGCAGTTCTTC.